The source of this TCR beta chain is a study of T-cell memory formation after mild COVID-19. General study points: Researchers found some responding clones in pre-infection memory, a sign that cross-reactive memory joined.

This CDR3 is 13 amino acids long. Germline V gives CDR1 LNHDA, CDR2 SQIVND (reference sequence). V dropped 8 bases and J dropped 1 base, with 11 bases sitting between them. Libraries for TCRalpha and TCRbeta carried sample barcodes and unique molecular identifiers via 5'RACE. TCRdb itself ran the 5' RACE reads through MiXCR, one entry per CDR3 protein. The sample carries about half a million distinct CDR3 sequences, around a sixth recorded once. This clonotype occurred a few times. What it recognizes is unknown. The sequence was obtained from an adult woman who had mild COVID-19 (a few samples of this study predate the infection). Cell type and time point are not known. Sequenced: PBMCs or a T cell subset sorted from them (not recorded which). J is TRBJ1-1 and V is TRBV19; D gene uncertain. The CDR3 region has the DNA TGTGCCAGTCAGCCCTTGGCGAACACTGAAGCTTTCTTT. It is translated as CASQPLANTEAFF.